The rows below give T cell receptor beta chains drawn from one sample of a study of blood T cell repertoires in COVID-19. The repertoire was sequenced with immunoSEQ multiplex PCR; TCRdb's copy has only in-frame clones and lacks some. The sample contains tens of thousands of clones, 76% of which appear only once. The sequencing sample was made of peripheral blood. Receptors were obtained from a man aged 70 or older with active or convalescent COVID-19. Both conserved end residues are part of each CDR3. The D gene is left open where the match is weak. Clone size is stated in some rows and not others, as once, few, many or a class when expanded.

>NA|TRBV7-7|NA|TRBJ2-3
TGTGCCAGCAGCCCTAACGCTGCAGATACGCAGTATTTT
CASSPNAADTQYF
>NA|TRBV19|NA|TRBJ1-1
TGTGCCAGTAGAGGGGCGTCGGTGTCTGAAGCTTTCTTT
CASRGASVSEAFF
>NA|TRBV2|NA|TRBJ1-2
TGTGCCAGCAGTCCGGGGGGGGGCCGCACCTATGGCTACACCTTC
CASSPGGGRTYGYTF
>TRBD1|TRBV15|NA|TRBJ1-2
TGTGCCACCAGCAAGGGGGCTGCGAACTATGGCTACACCTTC
CATSKGAANYGYTF
>TRBD1|TRBV5-1|NA|TRBJ2-3
TGCGCCAGCAGCTTGGGAGGACAGGGGGGGACTAGCACAGATACGCAGTATTTT
CASSLGGQGGTSTDTQYF
>TRBD1|TRBV6-5|NA|TRBJ2-2
TGTGCCAGCGGACAGGACGTCGACACCGGGGAGCTGTTTTTT
CASGQDVDTGELFF
>NA|TRBV24-1|NA|TRBJ1-5
TGTGCCACCAGTGATCGCCAGAAAAATCAGCCCCAGCATTTT
CATSDRQKNQPQHF
>NA|TRBV10-3|NA|TRBJ2-2
TGTGCCATCAGCCCAGGGTTGGACACCGGGGAGCTGTTTTTT
CAISPGLDTGELFF
>NA|TRBV7-9|NA|TRBJ2-1
TGTGCCAGCGTGGCACCGACAGTTGGGGGCCATGAGCAGTTCTTC
CASVAPTVGGHEQFF
>NA|TRBV3-1/TRBV3-2|NA|TRBJ2-1
TGTGCCAGCAGCGCCGGTGCGACAGCCTACAATGAGCAGTTCTTC
CASSAGATAYNEQFF
>TRBD1|TRBV29-1|once|TRBJ1-1
TGCAGCGTTGACGGCAGGGGGCCGTCTGAAGCTTTCTTT
CSVDGRGPSEAFF
>NA|TRBV30|NA|TRBJ1-2
TGTGCCTGGAGGCCGAGGGGGAGGGACTATGGCTACACCTTC
CAWRPRGRDYGYTF
>TRBD2|TRBV27|few|TRBJ2-2
TGTGCCAGCAGGAGGACTAGCGGGGGGCAGAACACCGGGGAGCTGTTTTTT
CASRRTSGGQNTGELFF
>NA|TRBV6-1|NA|TRBJ1-6
TGTGCCAGCAGTGAACAGAATAATTCACCCCTCCACTTT
CASSEQNNSPLHF
>NA|TRBV5-6|NA|TRBJ1-5
TGTGCCAGCAGCCCGCCCGTGGAGCCTCAGCCCCAGCATTTT
CASSPPVEPQPQHF
>NA|TRBV3-1/TRBV3-2|NA|TRBJ1-2
TGTGCCAGCAGCCAAGCTTATGGCTACACCTTC
CASSQAYGYTF
>NA|TRBV10-1|NA|TRBJ2-3
TGCGCCAGCAGTATTCAGGGTGGAGATACGCAGTATTTT
CASSIQGGDTQYF
>TRBD1|TRBV27|few|TRBJ2-7
TGTGCCAGCAGTTTATTCGGCCGGGACAGGGCTTCCTACGAGCAGTACTTC
CASSLFGRDRASYEQYF
>NA|TRBV30|NA|TRBJ2-6
TGTGCCTGGAGTGAGGGAGCCTTCTCTGGGGCCAACGTCCTGACTTTC
CAWSEGAFSGANVLTF
>NA|TRBV28|NA|TRBJ1-2
TGTGCCAGCACCTCTAGGAACTATGGCTACACCTTC
CASTSRNYGYTF